This T cell receptor beta chain was sequenced in a study of blood T cells in healthy people across ages (dated by TCRdb to the mid-2010s). About the investigation overall: In model experiments, template switching captured roughly one uniquely barcoded TCR beta cDNA molecule for every two T cells. Age-related changes in TCR beta repertoire diversity were measured in the study by deep sequencing normalized with unique cDNA molecular identifiers. The donors were divided into four age groups: young (average about 16 years), middle-aged (almost 40), aged (about 62) and long-lived (82). Donors of different ages were randomly distributed across sequencing lanes to avoid experimental bias. Two additional independent replicas of 1 million unique cDNA reads from the same blood draw were analyzed for two donors (one aged 18 to 29 and one aged 80 or older). General findings and caveats noted by the study authors: A strong correlation was found between observed TCR beta diversity and the percentage of naive T cells measured by flow cytometry. Because donor CMV infection status was unknown, age-related changes in expanded clonotypes were potentially confounded. As age increased, observed TCR beta diversity per million T cells dropped in a roughly linear way, and a significant reduction was already evident by age around 41. Bulk unsorted PBMC profiling prevented conclusive comparison of naive and antigen-experienced compartments. Compared with the aged group, more naive CD4+ T cells, fewer expanded clones and increased TCR diversity were shown by the long-lived group, suggesting age selection. Estimates of total diversity from one million sequenced T cells were regarded as lower bounds and underestimates.

The donors were roughly 39 Caucasian individuals from Russia, aged roughly 6 to 100 years, who were systemically healthy. Each donor gave about 9.2 milliliters of peripheral blood, drawn into EDTA-treated Vacutainer tubes. Ficoll-Paque density-gradient centrifugation was used to isolate PBMCs, with at least 7 million obtained per sample. Total RNA, at least 5 micrograms per sample, was extracted from PBMCs with Trizol reagent. The percentages of naive CD45RAhigh/CD27high T cells were determined by flow cytometry on a PBMC aliquot from every donor. The germline V gene supplies CDR1 MDHEN and CDR2 SYDVKM. The CDR3, cysteine through phenylalanine, is 15 amino acids long. Here the CDR3 DNA is all that survives: 45 bases in frame from base 1. Trimming at the junction amounts to 3 bases on V and 0 bases on J, and the germline ends lie 9 bases apart. The method behind the library was 5' RACE. The sequencer was an Illumina HiSeq 2500. The second PCR ran for about 6 to 12 cycles and used a J-beta primer mix along with a sample-barcoded 5' primer. A template-switch 5' adaptor carrying 12 random nucleotides introduced a unique molecular identifier onto each TCR beta cDNA molecule. At least 2.5 million CDR3-containing paired-end reads were obtained from each sample. First-strand cDNA synthesis was performed from all RNA using the Mint cDNA synthesis kit, with priming by a TRBC-specific oligonucleotide. All cDNA was treated with uracil-DNA glycosylase and then went through a first 18-cycle PCR with the universal primers M1SS and BC2_uni_R. The published analysis was carried out like this. For normalization, 1 million high-quality reads, each with a distinct molecular identifier, were randomly selected from each sample. Reads sharing molecular identifiers were discarded rather than binned into consensus sequences. MiTCR, set to a Q25 quality threshold and the strictest error-elimination algorithm, was used for CDR3 identification, clonotype clustering and error correction. A nonparametric unseen species model using Euler transformation provided a lower-bound estimate of total TCR beta diversity. The raw public reads went through TCRdb reprocessing: fastp at Q25, MiXCR clone calling, in-frame beta chains kept. Under each unique CDR3 protein, matching rows form one entry showing the most common genes and DNA. Here the V and J calls rest on TCRdb's processing, not on the authors' analysis. The sample table holds about 1.4 million distinct CDR3 sequences, of which 59% were seen once. Clones ranked in the top ten supply more than 6% of the sample.

With respect to this clonotype: There is no known antigen for this receptor. No base qualities exist here, and no much larger clone lies one base off it.

The chain is encoded by TRBV28 joined to TRBJ2-1; confidence is insufficient to name the D gene. Sequenced input: blood. The clonotype was recovered from a man aged 18 to 29 in good health. The CDR3 protein is CASSFEVSSYNEQFF. The nucleotide sequence reads TGTGCCAGCAGTTTCGAGGTGAGCTCCTACAATGAGCAGTTCTTC.